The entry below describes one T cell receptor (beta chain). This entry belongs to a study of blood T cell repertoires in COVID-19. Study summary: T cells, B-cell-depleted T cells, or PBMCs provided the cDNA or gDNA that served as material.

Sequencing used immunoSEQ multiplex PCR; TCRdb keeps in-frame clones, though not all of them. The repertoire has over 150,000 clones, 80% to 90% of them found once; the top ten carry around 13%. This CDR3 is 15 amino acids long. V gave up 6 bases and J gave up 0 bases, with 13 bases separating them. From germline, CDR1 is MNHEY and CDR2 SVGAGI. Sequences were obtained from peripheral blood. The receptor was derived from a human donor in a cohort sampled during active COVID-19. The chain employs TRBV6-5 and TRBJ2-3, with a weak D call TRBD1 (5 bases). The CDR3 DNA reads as TGTGCCAGCAGCCTGGACATAGTAAGCACAGATACGCAGTATTTT. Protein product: CASSLDIVSTDTQYF.